These T cell receptor beta chains were read from a single sample in a study of T cells in localized non-small cell lung cancer. Clones were sequenced by immunoSEQ multiplex PCR, and TCRdb holds only the in-frame ones, with some missing. The sample lists approximately 31,000 clones, 87% seen once, with less than 20% in the top ten. The sequenced sample was peripheral blood mononuclear cells, obtained before any cancer treatment. The receptors were gathered from a man aged 35-75 years with stage III lung adenocarcinoma. Each CDR3 is given without its conserved first and last residue. Size values are once, few and many counts, or a class for expanded clones, and some rows have none.

v_call clone_size cdr3_aa
TRBV27 . ASSLVRTDTQY
TRBV6-1 . ASSELGWAGGTQY
TRBV5-1 . ASSLSTGNGEQF
TRBV11-2 . ASSRDFRPGELF
TRBV5-4 . ASSLGQGNIEAF
TRBV10-3 . AISERQGQGGGTEAF
TRBV5-5 once ASTDRGGDEQF
TRBV7-2 . ASSLGGKGGTEAF
TRBV6-1 . ASRISGGLQETQY
TRBV11-3 . ASSTGQGLRDEQF
TRBV10-3 . AISQRGNSGELF
TRBV7-2 few ASSSTTGAYNEQF
TRBV7-2 . ASSLARDSGEQY
TRBV4-3 . ASSQGSTGITDTQY
TRBV7-8 . ASSLRSASGDSPFEQY
TRBV4-1 . ASSLRTSGGNNEQF
TRBV4-3 once ASSQDSAGGARNIQY
TRBV9 . ASSSLAGKTDTQY
TRBV19 . ATGNGGHYGYT
TRBV10-1 once ASSFSGGSYNEQF
TRBV5-6 . ASTLTGPGLYEQY
TRBV11-3 . ASSPVRAGAQY
TRBV6-5 . ASSSGTGLEAF
TRBV12-5 . ASGFLTNEKLF
TRBV11-3 few ASSFPGEGISNQPQH
TRBV5-5 . ASSATQTGTGELF
TRBV27 large ASSFLSQAGNQPQH
TRBV5-1 . ASSLRGPSPIQY
TRBV6-6 . ASREGTGSRYEQY
TRBV30 . AWSRRQLGEKLF
TRBV29-1 . SVERRGRGNYGYT
TRBV4-3 . ASSQESGGLWGGELF
TRBV28 . ASSTLITYNEQF
TRBV6-5 . ASRRTVRSGNTIY
TRBV27 . ASSSASSSYNEQF
TRBV9 . ASSPGPGLSTGELF
TRBV28 once ASSLVGASNQPQH
TRBV6-6 . ASKVGLNQPQH
TRBV4-3 few ASRQIGQGGPTDTQY
TRBV11-3 . ASSSRTRHNEQF
TRBV18 . ASSLDRGGAYEQY
TRBV6-5 . ASSRDLNTEAF
TRBV7-2 . ASSLGAGLSEKLF
TRBV28 . ASRLGGANEKLF
TRBV6-1 . ASSSLGVPGNTIY
TRBV5-5 . ASSLAVGTTYEQY
TRBV29-1 . SVKQGLTDTQY
TRBV7-9 . ASSLAGESPLH
TRBV5-1 . ASSLAYEQY
TRBV2 . ASSEGGADYGYT
TRBV7-2 . ASSGDRGRPYGYT
TRBV28 . ASSSWTASSYEQY
TRBV6-6 . ASSTPRGDAYEQY
TRBV10-3 . AISGRILPEGTDTQY
TRBV7-9 . ASSLGGYREY